The 14 T cell receptor beta chains reported below all come from one sample, sequenced in a study of blood T cell repertoires in COVID-19. The table came from immunoSEQ multiplex PCR; TCRdb's copy has only in-frame clones and leaves some out. Of about 160,000 clones in the sample, roughly 80% were seen once. The source material was PBMCs or T cells enriched from blood (not recorded which). These receptors originate from a woman in her forties with acute COVID-19.

V gene TRBV13 combines with J gene TRBJ2-1, with 13 nucleotides matching TRBD2. The germline V gene has CDR1 PRHDT and CDR2 FYEKMQ (reference sequence). After removal of 5 bases from V and 7 bases from J, the junction contained 5 bases not matched to a gene. The length of the CDR3 is 15 residues. In DNA form, the CDR3 reads TGTGCCAGCAGCCAGACTAGCGGGAGGAGGAATGAGCAGTTCTTC. It translates to CASSQTSGRRNEQFF.

The rearrangement uses TRBV5-1 and TRBJ2-5; TRBD1 might be the D (7 bases). CDR3 length: 16 residues. V was pared by 2 bases and J by 4 bases, with 18 bases between. Germline CDR1 and CDR2: SGHRS and YFSETQ. DNA for the CDR3: TGCGCCAGCAGCTTTTACCCCACCCAGGGGGGAGAGACCCAGTACTTC. Translating gives CASSFYPTQGGETQYF.

This clone was counted between two and nine times. This chain joins TRBV6-5 and TRBJ2-7, with 8 bases fitting TRBD1. Trimming removed 4 bases from V and 6 bases from J; junction bases left unmatched: 2. CDR3 size: 12 residues. Germline V CDR1 and CDR2: MNHEY, SVGAGI. CDR3 protein: CASSSDRGEQYV. The CDR3 DNA sequence: TGTGCCAGCAGTTCTGACAGGGGCGAGCAGTACGTC.

The rearrangement joins TRBV28 to TRBJ1-6; D is possibly TRBD1 (6 bases). Germline assignment: CDR1 MDHEN and CDR2 SYDVKM. The CDR3 runs to 14 residues. Trimming pared 7 bases from V and 6 bases from J, leaving 13 bases between. The CDR3 DNA reads TGTGCCAGCACCCTATTCAGGGGTAATTCACCCCTCCACTTT. Its protein is CASTLFRGNSPLHF. The whole variable domain, filled in from reference TRBV28 and TRBJ1-6, reads DVKVTQSSRYLVKRTGEKVFLECVQDMDHENMFWYRQDPGLGLRLIYFSYDVKMKEKGDIPEGYSVSREKKERFSLILESASTNQTSMYLCASTLFRGNSPLHFGNGTRLTVT.

The V call is TRBV5-4, the J call TRBJ1-1; the match to TRBD1 covers 8 bases. V was pared by 0 bases and J by 1 base, with 5 bases of the junction left unmatched. CDR3 size: 16 residues. CDR1 and CDR2 from the germline V gene are SGHNT and YYREEE (reference sequence). The CDR3 is CASSLDADRGNTEAFF. The CDR3 DNA reads as TGTGCCAGCAGCTTGGACGCCGACAGGGGGAACACTGAAGCTTTCTTT.

V gene TRBV7-8 combines with J gene TRBJ2-7, with 7 bases lining up with TRBD1. Germline V gives CDR1 SGHVS, CDR2 FQNEAQ. CDR3 length: 14 amino acids. Trimming removed 1 base from V and 2 bases from J; junction bases left unmatched: 2. The chain's CDR3 is CASSLDGTAYEQYF. Here the CDR3 DNA reads TGTGCCAGCAGCTTAGATGGGACAGCCTACGAGCAGTACTTC.

This clone was seen just once. The CDR3 nucleotides are TGCGCCAGCAGCCAAGCGATAGGGGGCCACTACGAGCAGTACTTC. It is translated as CASSQAIGGHYEQYF. The chain joins TRBV4-1 to TRBJ2-7; TRBD1 matches 7 bases. This CDR3 has 15 amino acids. The germline gives CDR1 MGHRA, CDR2 YSYEKL. With V trimmed by 1 base and J by 3 bases, 6 bases remained unmatched.

The chain couples TRBV6-6 to TRBJ2-3; D is uncertain. Trimming took off 2 bases at V and 2 bases at J, with 11 bases between the two ends. The germline CDR1 and CDR2 sequences are MNHNY and SVGAGI (reference sequence). The CDR3 covers 15 residues. The CDR3 DNA sequence: TGTGCCAGCAGTTACGAGCGAGAACACACAGATACGCAGTATTTT. It yields the protein CASSYEREHTDTQYF.

The count of this clone is one. The chain has TRBV24-1 and TRBJ2-1; D is perhaps TRBD1 (5 bases). V was clipped by 8 bases and J by 7 bases, with 11 bases between them. Germline CDR1 is KGHDR and CDR2 is SFDVKD. The CDR3 is 12 residues long. DNA for the CDR3: TGTGCCACCATGCAGGGTGGTAATGAGCAGTTCTTC. Its protein is CATMQGGNEQFF.

The chain couples TRBV20-1 to TRBJ2-3, with D possibly TRBD2 on 6 matching bases. V gave up 3 bases and J gave up 4 bases, with 8 bases separating them. Per the germline V gene, CDR1 is DFQATT and CDR2 is SNEGSKA (reference sequence). The CDR3 sequence is 12 residues long. The CDR3 is CSASREADTQYF. DNA of the CDR3: TGCAGTGCTAGTAGGGAGGCAGATACGCAGTATTTT.

The chain combines TRBV10-3 with TRBJ2-3; TRBD1 might be the D (6 bases). CDR1 and CDR2 from the germline V gene are ENHRY and SYGVKD. Trimming cost V 6 bases and J 4 bases, with 11 bases left between them. The CDR3 has 13 residues. The CDR3 sequence: CAIRAGDPDTQYF. In DNA form, the CDR3 reads TGTGCCATCAGGGCAGGGGATCCAGATACGCAGTATTTT.

The chain couples TRBV19 to TRBJ2-5; TRBD1 agrees at 12 bases. The germline V gene encodes CDR1 LNHDA and CDR2 SQIVND (reference sequence). Unmatched junction bases numbered 6, after V lost 6 bases and J lost 4 bases. The length of the CDR3 is 15 residues. Here the CDR3 reads CASRAGTGGLETQYF. CDR3 sequence (DNA): TGTGCCAGTAGGGCCGGGACAGGGGGCCTAGAGACCCAGTACTTC.

The chain recombines TRBV30 with TRBJ2-7; the match to TRBD2 covers 11 bases. V gave up 0 bases and J gave up 4 bases; unmatched junction bases: 5. In germline, CDR1 is GTSNPN, CDR2 SVGIG (reference sequence). The CDR3 is 15 amino acids. For the CDR3, the DNA is TGTGCCTGGAGTGTAGGTGGGACTAGCGGATACGAGCAGTACTTC. Protein sequence: CAWSVGGTSGYEQYF.

The chain carries TRBV11-2 and TRBJ2-1; 12 bases map to TRBD1. This CDR3 comprises 15 residues. CDR1 SGHAT and CDR2 FQNNGV come from the germline V gene. After removal of 5 bases from V and 7 bases from J, the junction contained 6 bases not matched to a gene. CDR3 amino acids: CASSLGQGARNEQFF. The CDR3 nucleotides read TGTGCCAGCAGCCTGGGACAGGGGGCTAGAAATGAGCAGTTCTTC.